These T cell receptor beta chains were read from a single sample in a study of T-cell reconstitution after alpha-beta-depleted transplantation in children. TCRdb fed the PCR reads into MiXCR, producing one record per CDR3 protein. Here the sample spans approximately 980,000 distinct CDR3 sequences, roughly 29% being singletons. The sequencing used PBMCs, mostly from graft donor cells, collected 360 days after TCRalphabeta/CD19-depleted stem cell transplant. These receptors were obtained from a boy under two years old who had a stem cell transplant for SCID, so the T cells may come from the graft donor. Each CDR3 is given with its conserved first and last residue.

v_call	j_call	cdr3_aa
TRBV4-3	TRBJ2-3	CASSQDRGQGQDTQYF
TRBV20-1	TRBJ1-2	CSGAQIPINYGYTF
TRBV6-5	TRBJ2-3	CASSYLAGGLDTQYF
TRBV2	TRBJ1-5	CASNADNQPQHF
TRBV13	TRBJ2-3	CASSLFPETDTQYF
TRBV12-3/TRBV12-4	TRBJ1-3	CASSSAFTIYF
TRBV6-2/TRBV6-3	TRBJ2-1	CASSYQGSSYNEQFF
TRBV20-1	TRBJ2-6	CSARVTPGQGIIGGANVLTF
TRBV7-2	TRBJ2-5	CASSLARSGAGVRETQYF
TRBV5-1	TRBJ2-5	CASSSLRQAEETQYF
TRBV5-1	TRBJ2-3	CASSGALEPPVRTDTQYF
TRBV7-6	TRBJ1-3	CASSEVPGNTIYF
TRBV6-4	TRBJ2-7	CASSRGDHEQYF
TRBV6-2/TRBV6-3	TRBJ1-2	CASSYSAGSDGYTF
TRBV4-2	TRBJ2-3	CASSPGLAGFSHTQYF
TRBV7-9	TRBJ1-2	CASSSVTGGFTYGYTF
TRBV5-1	TRBJ2-5	CASSLWNSQYQETQYF
TRBV29-1	TRBJ2-7	CSVNRDRAFGEQYF
TRBV11-2	TRBJ2-4	CASSIATAKNIQYF
TRBV20-1	TRBJ2-1	CSAREGGGKEQFF
TRBV4-3	TRBJ1-1	CASSQGSGRTEAFF
TRBV3-1	TRBJ1-1	CASSHGSTEAFF
TRBV7-8	TRBJ2-1	CASSPRGPYNEQFF
TRBV7-3	TRBJ2-5	CASSLRDRKETQYF
TRBV19	TRBJ1-3	CAAGLSGNTIYF
TRBV5-1	TRBJ2-1	CASSPGLAGRGEQFF
TRBV7-9	TRBJ2-1	CASSLRAQAEQFF
TRBV20-1	TRBJ1-1	CSAPPATGKIEAFF
TRBV5-1	TRBJ2-5	CASSLVPRGNSQETQYF
TRBV20-1	TRBJ2-1	CSELGLNNEQFF
TRBV5-1	TRBJ2-3	CASSSYPGAMGSTDTQYF
TRBV4-1	TRBJ1-5	CASSQEVAVNQPQHF
TRBV7-9	TRBJ2-5	CASSSSKGWETQYF
TRBV4-1	TRBJ2-5	CASSQALGNTWRRETQYF
TRBV15	TRBJ2-2	CATKWQSNTGELFF
TRBV7-2	TRBJ2-7	CASSSRISRDRFF
TRBV5-1	TRBJ2-2	CASKIANTGELFF
TRBV5-1	TRBJ2-3	CASSGREVDTQYF
TRBV20-1	TRBJ2-1	CSVPGPRLNEQFF
TRBV20-1	TRBJ2-5	CRAGPGQGVQETQYF
TRBV27	TRBJ2-7	CASSSGTGLSYEQYF
TRBV6-5	TRBJ1-4	CASSYLGRAANEKLFF
TRBV20-1	TRBJ2-1	CSARFYRTTYNEQFF
TRBV20-1	TRBJ1-2	CSARESYGYTF
TRBV6-2/TRBV6-3	TRBJ1-1	CASSYTFYAFF
TRBV20-1	TRBJ2-3	CSVHHRGAVTDTQYF
TRBV18	TRBJ2-3	CASSPLYTIPGPGKGTDTQYF
TRBV5-1	TRBJ2-3	CASSLVAYTDTQYF
TRBV20-1	TRBJ2-3	CSAKEGTDTQYF
TRBV12-5	TRBJ2-3	CASGASGTTDTQYF
TRBV20-1	TRBJ2-5	CSAWLAGGSPETQYF
TRBV13	TRBJ2-7	CASSPGTGGANYEQYF
TRBV7-9	TRBJ2-1	CASSPNPAAFGNEQFF
TRBV2	TRBJ2-3	CASRLPPAGPRDTQYF
TRBV5-1	TRBJ2-4	CASSLGPGQFQYF
TRBV5-6	TRBJ2-7	CASSLGDYFGEQYF
TRBV13	TRBJ2-7	CASSPHPGVSFSYEQYF